A single sample is the source of the 27 T cell receptor beta chains below, sequenced in a study of T-cell reconstitution after alpha-beta-depleted transplantation in children listed by TCRdb under 2016. The protocol used for the library was PCR. The sequencer was an Illumina HiSeq 2500. TCR library preparation used molecular barcoding, with unique molecular identifiers applied to normalize quantification of the TCRbeta repertoire. Starting from the raw public reads, TCRdb applied fastp trimming at Q25, assembled clones with MiXCR and retained in-frame beta chains. Under each unique CDR3 protein, matching rows form one entry showing the most common genes and DNA. This sample gives 97,000 or so distinct CDR3 sequences in total; 6% of them show up just once. Jointly, the top ten make up roughly 6.1% of the sample. The time point tag for this specimen amounts to: day 60 (about 2 months) after transplantation. The treatment or condition label, as the study defines it: allogeneic hematopoietic cell transplantation with graft depleted of TCRalphabeta T cells and CD19 B cells.

Specimen: PBMCs, mostly from graft donor cells, collected 60 days after TCRalphabeta/CD19-depleted stem cell transplant. The receptors were sampled from a female patient aged 2 to 10 who had a stem cell transplant for Fanconi anemia, so the T cells may come from the graft donor.

J is TRBJ1-5 and V is TRBV12-3 or TRBV12-4, with unresolved D. This CDR3 is built from 17 residues. Trimming stripped 1 base from V and 7 bases from J, with 20 bases between. CDR3 DNA: TGTGCCAGCAGTTTAGTAGGAAGGAGTTTCTATAAGCAGCCCCAGCATTTT. This gives the protein CASSLVGRSFYKQPQHF.

This clonotype has ten or more counts. This chain connects TRBV20-1 to TRBJ2-3; 12 bases align to TRBD2. The CDR3 spans 14 residues. Losses at the gene ends were 5 bases for V and 10 bases for J; bases not matched to a gene: 10. From germline, CDR1 is DFQATT and CDR2 SNEGSKA (reference sequence). This CDR3 reads CSASSGGVPNPQYF. In nucleotides, the CDR3 is TGCAGTGCTTCTAGCGGGGGGGTACCCAACCCGCAGTATTTT.

There are many counts of this clonotype. The J gene is TRBJ2-7, the V gene TRBV20-1; D perhaps matches TRBD2 (6 bases). V lost 5 bases and J lost 4, with 9 bases in between. The CDR3 spans 11 residues. Germline-derived CDR1 and CDR2 are DFQATT and SNEGSKA (reference sequence). The CDR3: CSALGLYEQYF. CDR3 DNA: TGCAGTGCTCTGGGACTTTACGAGCAGTACTTC.

This clonotype appeared many times. The chain joins TRBV12-3 or TRBV12-4 to TRBJ2-7; D perhaps matches TRBD2 (5 bases). The CDR3 is 13 residues long. Trimming removed 3 bases at V and 7 bases at J, with 13 bases between. In DNA, the CDR3 is TGTGCCAGCAGTTTGGTACCGGGGTGGGAGCAGTACTTC. It yields the protein CASSLVPGWEQYF.

At least ten counts were recorded for this clonotype. The gene calls are TRBV29-1 and TRBJ2-7, with TRBD1 matching 8 bases. Germline lookup yields CDR1 SQVTM and CDR2 ANQGSEA. The CDR3 length is 15 residues. With 6 bases clipped from V and 7 bases from J, the junction kept 17 bases outside the gene matches. CDR3: CSVIDTGQGKSEQYF. The CDR3, as DNA: TGCAGCGTCATAGACACCGGACAGGGAAAGTCAGAGCAGTACTTC.

Only a few counts were recorded for this clonotype. V and J are TRBV7-9 and TRBJ1-4; D may be TRBD1 (6 bases). Germline assignment: CDR1 SEHNR and CDR2 FQNEAQ (reference sequence). Trimming removed 3 bases at V and 6 bases at J, with 14 bases between. This CDR3 has 15 residues. The CDR3 region has the DNA TGTGCCAGCAGCTTTTTCAGGGCAGGGGATGAAAAACTGTTTTTT. Translating it yields CASSFFRAGDEKLFF.

This clonotype occurred a few times. The V call is TRBV5-5, the J call TRBJ2-5, with D tentatively TRBD2 (6 bases). Germline loops: CDR1 SGHKS, CDR2 YYEKEE (reference sequence). The CDR3 has 16 residues. V was pared by 1 base and J by 6 bases, with 19 bases between. CDR3 in amino acids: CASSLLGGPQKQTQYF. CDR3 coding DNA: TGTGCCAGCAGCTTGCTCGGGGGTCCCCAAAAGCAGACCCAGTACTTC.

This clonotype was detected only a few times. The chain joins TRBV5-1 to TRBJ1-1; 10 positions agree with TRBD1. The V gene's germline CDR1 is SGHRS and CDR2 YFSETQ. This CDR3 is built from 16 residues. J lost 0 bases, V lost 0 bases, and 2 bases had no gene match. The CDR3 is CASSLGGQGVNTEAFF. DNA for the CDR3: TGCGCCAGCAGCTTGGGCGGACAGGGGGTGAACACTGAAGCTTTCTTT. Variable domain in full (rest from reference TRBV5-1 and TRBJ1-1): KAGVTQTPRYLIKTRGQQVTLSCSPISGHRSVSWYQQTPGQGLQFLFEYFSETQRNKGNFPGRFSGRQFSNSRSEMNVSTLELGDSALYLCASSLGGQGVNTEAFFGQGTRLTVV.

A remark on this clonotype: This sequence may be a read error, since a much larger clone differs from it by one base. The V and J genes are TRBV9 and TRBJ2-2; 11 bases agree with TRBD2. Looked up from germline, CDR1 is SGDLS and CDR2 is YYNGEE. This CDR3 comprises 18 residues. The CDR3 loop reads CASNVGDSSGRKSGELFF. DNA for the CDR3: TGTGCCAGCAACGTAGGGGACTCTAGCGGGAGGAAGTCCGGGGAGCTGTTTTTT.

This clonotype has at least ten counts. The chain joins TRBV7-3 to TRBJ2-3, with D maybe TRBD2 (5 bases). This CDR3 is built from 13 residues. Germline V lookup: CDR1 SGHTA, CDR2 FQGTGA. Between the trimmed V and J ends, which lost 1 base and 4 bases, there was a span of 6 bases. This CDR3 reads CASSLIGADTQYF. The DNA of the CDR3 is TGTGCCAGCAGCTTAATCGGGGCAGATACGCAGTATTTT. The full variable domain, its missing parts supplied by reference TRBV7-3 and TRBJ2-3, is GAGVSQTPSNKVTEKGKYVELRCDPISGHTALYWYRQSLGQGPEFLIYFQGTGAADDSGLPNDRFFAVRPEGSVSTLKIQRTERGDSAVYLCASSLIGADTQYFGPGTRLTVL.

This clonotype was found many times. The gene calls are TRBV6-1 and TRBJ2-7; possible D gene TRBD1, 7 bases. V was pared by 6 bases and J by 2 bases, with 17 bases between. The germline gives CDR1 MNHNS, CDR2 SASEGT. The length of the CDR3 is 15 residues. This CDR3 reads CASRPLQGGTYEQYF. For the CDR3, the DNA is TGTGCCAGCAGGCCCCTCCAGGGGGGAACCTACGAGCAGTACTTC.

This clonotype was picked up many times. The rearrangement uses TRBV20-1 and TRBJ2-1; 7 positions agree with TRBD1. There are 15 residues in the CDR3. V gave up 0 bases and J gave up 4 bases; unmatched junction bases: 6. CDR1 and CDR2 (germline): DFQATT, SNEGSKA (reference sequence). In DNA, the CDR3 is TGCAGTGCTAGAGAATGGACAGGAATGTACAATGAGCAGTTCTTC. Encoded protein: CSAREWTGMYNEQFF.

This clonotype has a count of ten or more. This chain joins TRBV28 and TRBJ2-1; tentative D call: TRBD2 (5 bases). V dropped 2 bases and J dropped 5 bases, with 13 bases sitting between them. Germline V gene lookup returns CDR1 MDHEN and CDR2 SYDVKM. This CDR3 comprises 15 residues. CDR3 amino acids: CASSLHGSGNNEQFF. The CDR3 DNA reads TGTGCCAGCAGTTTACACGGCTCGGGGAACAATGAGCAGTTCTTC.

Ten or more counts support this clonotype. The chain carries TRBV28 and TRBJ2-5; D is tentatively TRBD1 or TRBD2 (6 bases each). CDR3 length: 13 amino acids. CDR1 MDHEN and CDR2 SYDVKM come from the germline V gene. This chain's CDR3 is CASLLGGAETQYF. DNA of the CDR3: TGTGCTTCCCTTCTGGGGGGCGCGGAGACCCAGTACTTC.

This clonotype was observed a few times. V and J are TRBV4-2 and TRBJ2-5, with 10 bases fitting TRBD2. The germline V gene encodes CDR1 LGHNA and CDR2 YNFKEQ. The J segment lost 2 bases and the V segment lost 2 bases, leaving 11 bases of the junction unmatched. There are 18 residues in the CDR3. CDR3 protein: CASSQLSGRAGGQETQYF. DNA for the CDR3: TGTGCCAGCAGCCAACTGAGCGGGAGGGCCGGGGGACAAGAGACCCAGTACTTC.

This clonotype was recorded many times. V and J are TRBV28 and TRBJ1-1, with D unclear. In germline, CDR1 is MDHEN, CDR2 SYDVKM. The CDR3 has 14 residues. The V end lost 7 bases, the J end lost 0 bases, and 12 bases lay between the germline ends. The CDR3 DNA reads TGTGCCAGCACCAAGGGCAGGTTGAACACTGAAGCTTTCTTT. Its protein is CASTKGRLNTEAFF.

A few counts support this clonotype. The chain combines TRBV7-8 with TRBJ2-1; 7 bases are a match to TRBD2. Germline CDR1 SGHVS, CDR2 FQNEAQ. The V segment lost 1 base and the J segment 5 bases; nucleotides outside the gene matches: 5. The CDR3 contains 15 residues. The CDR3, as DNA: TGTGCCAGCAGCTTAGGTCCGCGGGGGAACAATGAGCAGTTCTTC. Protein: CASSLGPRGNNEQFF.

The V and J genes are TRBV2 and TRBJ1-2; no firm D call. This CDR3 comprises 15 residues. Trimming cost V 6 bases and J 2 bases, with 16 bases left between them. Germline V gene sequence: CDR1 SNHLY, CDR2 FYNNEI. DNA for the CDR3: TGTGCCAGCAGGTTCGGACTTGGGTCAAACTATGGCTACACCTTC. Translation: CASRFGLGSNYGYTF.

The chain links TRBV7-9 to TRBJ2-7; D is unclear. The CDR3 totals 14 residues. CDR1 SEHNR and CDR2 FQNEAQ come from the germline V gene (reference sequence). V was clipped by 5 bases and J by 4 bases, with 15 bases between them. The CDR3 loop is CASSLTSKGYEQYF. CDR3 bases: TGTGCCAGCAGCCTCACTTCGAAAGGGTACGAGCAGTACTTC.

This clonotype was found many times. The chain employs TRBV30 and TRBJ2-7; TRBD2 agrees at 7 bases. The trim removed 0 bases at V and 4 bases at J, leaving 3 bases unmatched. Per germline, CDR1 GTSNPN and CDR2 SVGIG (reference sequence). This CDR3 region has 13 residues. CDR3 nucleotide sequence: TGTGCCTGGAGTGTCGGGACTACTTACGAGCAGTACTTC. Residues: CAWSVGTTYEQYF.

This clonotype was counted at least ten times. The chain has TRBV20-1 and TRBJ2-5; perhaps TRBD2 as D (6 bases). From germline, CDR1 is DFQATT and CDR2 SNEGSKA (reference sequence). The CDR3 has 14 residues. Trimming took 5 bases from V and 5 from J, leaving 18 bases between them. Here the CDR3 DNA reads TGCAGTGCTCGGGCCTTTCTAGCGTTGGAGACCCAGTACTTC. Translating gives CSARAFLALETQYF.

This clonotype has ten or more counts. The chain carries TRBV15 and TRBJ2-1, with D maybe TRBD1 (5 bases). The CDR3 runs 16 residues. Trimming took 0 bases from V and 10 from J, leaving 19 bases between them. In germline, CDR1 is LNHNV, CDR2 YYDKDF (reference sequence). DNA for the CDR3: TGTGCCACCAGCAGAGACTTCGACAGTCCGTCCCTCGAGCAGTTCTTC. It encodes CATSRDFDSPSLEQFF. Based on the CDR3 plus reference TRBV15 and TRBJ2-1, the full variable domain is DAMVIQNPRYQVTQFGKPVTLSCSQTLNHNVMYWYQQKSSQAPKLLFHYYDKDFNNEADTPDNFQSRRPNTSFCFLDIRSPGLGDTAMYLCATSRDFDSPSLEQFFGPGTRLTVL.

This clonotype was seen repeatedly, ten times or more. This CDR3 reads CASSSTWEQYF. The CDR3 DNA reads as TGTGCCAGCAGTTCGACTTGGGAGCAGTACTTC. The chain combines TRBV12-3 or TRBV12-4 with TRBJ2-7, with D unclear. Trimming took 4 bases from V and 7 from J, leaving 8 bases between them. The CDR3 is 11 amino acids.

This clonotype was seen repeatedly, ten times or more. This chain uses TRBV20-1 with TRBJ1-2; D is perhaps TRBD1 (5 bases). V was pared by 3 bases and J by 2 bases, with 19 bases between. In germline, CDR1 is DFQATT, CDR2 SNEGSKA (reference sequence). CDR3 length: 16 amino acids. The CDR3 DNA sequence: TGCAGTGCTAGGCGCGGGGGGACCGCTGTCAACTATGGCTACACCTTC. Protein: CSARRGGTAVNYGYTF.

The table lists this clonotype with many counts. The chain employs TRBV4-2 and TRBJ2-5; D is unclear. Germline CDR1 LGHNA, CDR2 YNFKEQ. V lost 1 base, J lost 4 bases, and 7 bases lay in between. The CDR3 totals 13 residues. The CDR3 nucleotides are TGTGCCAGCAGCCAAGCTAGTGGAGAGACCCAGTACTTC. Amino acid sequence: CASSQASGETQYF.

In this sample, this clonotype turned up many times. V usage is TRBV12-3 or TRBV12-4 and J usage is TRBJ1-4, with 7 bases identical to TRBD1. After removal of 6 bases from V and 5 bases from J, the junction contained 6 bases not matched to a gene. The CDR3 length is 14 residues. CDR3 loop: CASRQGQRNEKLFF. The CDR3, as DNA: TGTGCCAGCAGACAGGGACAGCGAAATGAAAAACTGTTTTTT.

This clonotype has ten or more counts. This rearrangement joins TRBV4-1 to TRBJ2-7; 9 positions match TRBD2. After removal of 1 base from V and 6 bases from J, the junction contained 10 bases not matched to a gene. Germline-derived CDR1 and CDR2 are MGHRA and YSYEKL. The CDR3 runs to 16 residues. The CDR3 region is CASSQVFASGIPEQYF. CDR3 sequence (DNA): TGCGCCAGCAGCCAAGTCTTTGCTAGCGGGATTCCCGAGCAGTACTTC.